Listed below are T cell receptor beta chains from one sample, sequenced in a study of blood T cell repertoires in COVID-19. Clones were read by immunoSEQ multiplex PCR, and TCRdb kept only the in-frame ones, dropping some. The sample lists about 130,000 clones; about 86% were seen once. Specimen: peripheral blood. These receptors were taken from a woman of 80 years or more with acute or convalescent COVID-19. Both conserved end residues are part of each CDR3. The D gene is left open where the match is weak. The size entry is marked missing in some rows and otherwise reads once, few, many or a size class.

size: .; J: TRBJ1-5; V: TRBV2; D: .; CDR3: CASSGIGRRGNQPQHF; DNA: TGTGCCAGCAGTGGAATTGGCCGGCGGGGCAATCAGCCCCAGCATTTT
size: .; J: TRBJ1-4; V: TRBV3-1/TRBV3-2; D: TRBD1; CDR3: CASSHKGAREKLFF; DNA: TGTGCCAGCAGCCATAAGGGGGCCCGGGAAAAACTGTTTTTT
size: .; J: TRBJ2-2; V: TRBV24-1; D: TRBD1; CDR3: CATSDRRDRNTGELFF; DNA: TGTGCCACCAGTGATCGCCGGGACAGAAACACCGGGGAGCTGTTTTTT
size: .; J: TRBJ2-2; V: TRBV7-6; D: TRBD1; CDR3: CASSYGQGSRELFF; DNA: TGTGCCAGCAGCTACGGACAGGGGTCACGGGAGCTGTTTTTT
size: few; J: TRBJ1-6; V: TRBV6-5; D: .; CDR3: CASSYRGFNSPLHF; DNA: TGTGCCAGCAGTTACAGGGGTTTCAATTCACCCCTCCACTTT
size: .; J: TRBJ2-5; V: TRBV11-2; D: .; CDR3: CASSLSETQYF; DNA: TGTGCCAGCAGCTTGAGTGAGACCCAGTACTTC
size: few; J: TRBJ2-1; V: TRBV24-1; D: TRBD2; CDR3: CATSDRAGGSYNEQFF; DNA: TGTGCCACCAGTGACCGAGCGGGGGGTTCCTACAATGAGCAGTTCTTC
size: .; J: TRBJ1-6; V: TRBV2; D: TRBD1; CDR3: CASIPGTDNSPLHF; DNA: TGTGCCAGCATTCCGGGGACAGACAATTCACCCCTCCACTTT
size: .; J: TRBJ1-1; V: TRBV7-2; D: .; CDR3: CASSPQIGGSAFF; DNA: TGTGCCAGCAGCCCCCAAATTGGGGGGTCGGCTTTCTTT
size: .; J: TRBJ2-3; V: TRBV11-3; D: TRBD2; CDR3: CASSSGTSRGSQYF; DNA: TGTGCCAGCAGCTCCGGGACTAGCCGTGGGTCGCAGTATTTT
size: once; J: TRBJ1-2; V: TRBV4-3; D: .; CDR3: CASSQDSQGVSYGYTF; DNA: TGCGCCAGCAGCCAAGATAGTCAGGGTGTGAGCTATGGCTACACCTTC
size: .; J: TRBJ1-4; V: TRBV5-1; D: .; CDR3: CASSLGPGGEKLFF; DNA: TGCGCCAGCAGCTTGGGGCCTGGCGGGGAAAAACTGTTTTTT
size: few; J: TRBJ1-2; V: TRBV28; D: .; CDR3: CASSARGGSYGYTF; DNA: TGTGCCAGCAGTGCACGGGGGGGGTCCTATGGCTACACCTTC
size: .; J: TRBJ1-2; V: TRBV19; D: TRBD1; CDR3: CASSGQGYIGGYTF; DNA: TGTGCCAGTTCCGGACAGGGCTATATTGGTGGCTACACCTTC
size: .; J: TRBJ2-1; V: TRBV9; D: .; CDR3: CASSVAHGGWSYNEQFF; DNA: TGTGCCAGCAGCGTAGCTCACGGGGGATGGTCCTACAATGAGCAGTTCTTC
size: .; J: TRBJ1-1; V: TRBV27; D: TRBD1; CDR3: CASSSTGGKGTEAFF; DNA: TGTGCCAGCAGTTCTACAGGGGGCAAAGGAACTGAAGCTTTCTTT
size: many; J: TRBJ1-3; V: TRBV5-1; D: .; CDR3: CASSSLSGNTIYF; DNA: TGCGCCAGCAGCTCCTTATCTGGAAACACCATATATTTT
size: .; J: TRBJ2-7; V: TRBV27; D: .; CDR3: CASSLFRGPREQYF; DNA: TGTGCCAGCAGTCTATTCAGGGGACCGAGGGAGCAGTACTTC
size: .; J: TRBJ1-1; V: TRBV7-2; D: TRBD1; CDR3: CASSAPTGGHTEAFF; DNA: TGTGCCAGCAGCGCCCCAACAGGGGGCCACACTGAAGCTTTCTTT
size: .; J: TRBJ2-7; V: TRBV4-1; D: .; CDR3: CASSQGTVPTYEQYF; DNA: TGCGCCAGCAGCCAAGGGACAGTTCCAACCTACGAGCAGTACTTC
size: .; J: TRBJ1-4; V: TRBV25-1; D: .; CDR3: CASPPELFF; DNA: TGTGCCAGCCCCCCTGAACTGTTTTTT
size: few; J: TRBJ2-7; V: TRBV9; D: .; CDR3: CASSRGTSEMEQYF; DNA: TGTGCCAGCAGCAGAGGGACATCCGAGATGGAGCAGTACTTC
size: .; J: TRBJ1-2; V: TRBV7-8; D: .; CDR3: CASSWSQGLNGYTF; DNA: TGTGCCAGCAGCTGGTCCCAGGGGCTGAATGGCTACACCTTC
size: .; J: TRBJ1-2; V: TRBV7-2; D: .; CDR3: CASSPQGGIRSGYTF; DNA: TGTGCCAGCAGCCCGCAAGGGGGTATAAGAAGTGGCTACACCTTC
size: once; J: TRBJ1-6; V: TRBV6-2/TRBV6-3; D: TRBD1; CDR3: CASSPGQGVRSPLHF; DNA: TGTGCCAGCAGCCCCGGACAGGGAGTCCGTTCACCCCTCCACTTT
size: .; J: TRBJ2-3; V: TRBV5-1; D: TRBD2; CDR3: CASSLGTSGGADTQYF; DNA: TGCGCCAGCAGCTTGGGGACTAGCGGGGGGGCAGATACGCAGTATTTT
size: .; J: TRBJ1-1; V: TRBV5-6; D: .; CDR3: CASSPGQYTEAFF; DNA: TGTGCCAGCAGCCCTGGACAATACACTGAAGCTTTCTTT
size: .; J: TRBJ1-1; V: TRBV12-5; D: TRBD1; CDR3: CASGLGQGMGTEAFF; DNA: TGTGCTAGTGGTTTGGGACAGGGAATGGGCACTGAAGCTTTCTTT
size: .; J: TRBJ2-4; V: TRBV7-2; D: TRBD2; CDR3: CASSRFAGGHQNIQYF; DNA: TGTGCCAGCAGCCGCTTTGCGGGGGGGCACCAAAACATTCAGTACTTC
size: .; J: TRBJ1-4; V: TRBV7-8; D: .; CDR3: CASSPRATANEKLFF; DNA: TGTGCCAGCAGCCCGAGGGCCACCGCTAATGAAAAACTGTTTTTT
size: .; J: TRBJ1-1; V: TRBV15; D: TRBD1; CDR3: CATSRRRTGGESEAFF; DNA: TGTGCCACCAGCCGAAGGAGGACAGGGGGGGAGTCTGAAGCTTTCTTT
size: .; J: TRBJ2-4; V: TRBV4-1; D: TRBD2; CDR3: CASSHPEAQRGGTQNIQYF; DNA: TGCGCCAGCAGCCACCCCGAGGCACAGCGGGGGGGCACCCAAAACATTCAGTACTTC
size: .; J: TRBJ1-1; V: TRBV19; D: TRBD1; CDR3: CASSFGTGLGIEAFF; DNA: TGTGCCAGTAGTTTTGGGACAGGGTTGGGGATTGAAGCTTTCTTT
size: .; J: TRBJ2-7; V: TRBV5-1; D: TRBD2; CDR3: CASSLSSGGAPGEQYF; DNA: TGCGCCAGCAGCTTAAGTAGCGGGGGGGCCCCGGGAGAGCAGTACTTC
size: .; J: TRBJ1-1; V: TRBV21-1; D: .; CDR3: CASSKTQGKAGGGRNTEAFF; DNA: TGTGCCAGCAGTAAGACCCAAGGTAAAGCCGGGGGGGGAAGGAACACTGAAGCTTTCTTT
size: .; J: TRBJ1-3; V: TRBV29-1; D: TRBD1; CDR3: CSGGTGVGNTIYF; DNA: TGCAGCGGAGGGACAGGAGTTGGAAACACCATATATTTT
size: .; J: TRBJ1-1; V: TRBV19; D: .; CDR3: CASSIVVGSHTEAFF; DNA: TGTGCCAGTAGTATAGTCGTCGGGAGCCACACTGAAGCTTTCTTT
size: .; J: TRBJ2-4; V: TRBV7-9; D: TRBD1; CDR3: CASSLARNRGYNIQYF; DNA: TGTGCCAGCAGCTTAGCTCGTAACAGGGGATACAACATTCAGTACTTC
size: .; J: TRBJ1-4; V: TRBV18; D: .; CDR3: CASSPSLDEKLFF; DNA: TGTGCCAGCTCACCATCCCTAGATGAAAAACTGTTTTTT
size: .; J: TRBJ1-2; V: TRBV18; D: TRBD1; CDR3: CASSQGAYGYTF; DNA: TGTGCCAGCTCACAGGGGGCATATGGCTACACCTTC
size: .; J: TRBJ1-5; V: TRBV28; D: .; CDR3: CASSRQNNQPQHF; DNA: TGTGCCAGCAGTAGACAGAACAATCAGCCCCAGCATTTT
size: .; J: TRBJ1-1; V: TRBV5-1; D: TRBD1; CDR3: CASSSSGTGGEAFF; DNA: TGCGCCAGCAGCTCTTCCGGGACAGGGGGTGAAGCTTTCTTT
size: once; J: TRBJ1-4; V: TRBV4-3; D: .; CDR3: CASSQDRGNEKLFF; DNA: TGCGCCAGCAGCCAAGATCGAGGTAATGAAAAACTGTTTTTT
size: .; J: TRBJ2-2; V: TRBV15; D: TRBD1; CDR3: CATKTGTGRNTGELFF; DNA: TGTGCCACCAAAACCGGGACAGGGAGAAACACCGGGGAGCTGTTTTTT
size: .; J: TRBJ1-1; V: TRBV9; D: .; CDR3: CASSVEGGARSNTEAFF; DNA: TGTGCCAGCAGCGTAGAAGGGGGAGCGAGGTCGAACACTGAAGCTTTCTTT
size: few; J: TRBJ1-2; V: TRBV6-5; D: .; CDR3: CASRGAYGYTF; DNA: TGTGCCAGCAGGGGGGCCTATGGCTACACCTTC
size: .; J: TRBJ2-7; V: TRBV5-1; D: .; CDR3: CASSLERPPGAYEQYF; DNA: TGCGCCAGCAGTCTGGAACGACCTCCAGGCGCCTACGAGCAGTACTTC
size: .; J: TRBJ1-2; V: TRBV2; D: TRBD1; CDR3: CASSSDRGGYTF; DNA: TGTGCCAGCAGTTCGGACAGGGGTGGCTACACCTTC
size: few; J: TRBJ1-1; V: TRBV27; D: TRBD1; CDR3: CASSLGTGGFTEAFF; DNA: TGTGCCAGCAGTCTCGGGACAGGGGGCTTCACTGAAGCTTTCTTT
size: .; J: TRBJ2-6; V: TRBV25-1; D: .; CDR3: CASSLRQGLSSGANVLTF; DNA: TGTGCCAGCAGCCTTCGACAGGGACTCTCCTCTGGGGCCAACGTCCTGACTTTC
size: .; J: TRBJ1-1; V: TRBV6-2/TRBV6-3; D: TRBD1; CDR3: CASSYDLGQFNTEAFF; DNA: TGTGCCAGCAGTTACGATCTGGGACAGTTTAACACTGAAGCTTTCTTT
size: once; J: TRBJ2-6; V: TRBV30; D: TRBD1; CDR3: CAWSQDRGSGANVLTF; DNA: TGTGCCTGGAGTCAAGACAGGGGCTCTGGGGCCAACGTCCTGACTTTC
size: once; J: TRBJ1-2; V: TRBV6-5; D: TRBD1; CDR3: CASSWGQLSYGYTF; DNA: TGTGCCAGCAGTTGGGGACAGCTTTCCTATGGCTACACCTTC
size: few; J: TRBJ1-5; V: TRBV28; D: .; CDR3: CASSPGWPSNQPQHF; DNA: TGTGCCAGCAGCCCGGGATGGCCTAGCAATCAGCCCCAGCATTTT
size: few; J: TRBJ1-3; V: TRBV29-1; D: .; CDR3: CSVGGEFSGNTIYF; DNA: TGCAGCGTCGGAGGGGAGTTCTCTGGAAACACCATATATTTT
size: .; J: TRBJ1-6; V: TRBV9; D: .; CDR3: CASSFLSGDHNSPLHF; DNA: TGTGCCAGCAGCTTTTTATCGGGGGATCATAATTCACCCCTCCACTTT
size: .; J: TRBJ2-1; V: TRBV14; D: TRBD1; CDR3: CASSPRWGQGDNEQFF; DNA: TGTGCCAGCAGTCCTAGGTGGGGACAGGGGGACAATGAGCAGTTCTTC
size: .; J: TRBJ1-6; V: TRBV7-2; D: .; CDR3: CASSPVGGTFNSPLHF; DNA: TGTGCCAGCAGCCCCGTTGGGGGGACTTTTAATTCACCCCTCCACTTT
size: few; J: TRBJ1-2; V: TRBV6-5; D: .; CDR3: CASSGPGQFVTF; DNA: TGTGCCAGCAGCGGGCCGGGACAATTTGTGACCTTC
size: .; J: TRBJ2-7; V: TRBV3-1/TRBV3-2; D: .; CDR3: CASSRRSTGEQYF; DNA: TGTGCCAGCAGCCGGCGTTCGACAGGCGAGCAGTACTTC